These 18 T cell receptor beta chains originate from one sample sequenced in a study of vaccination effects on CD4 cells after COVID-19. These receptors have no known antigen. Clones were read by immunoSEQ multiplex PCR, and TCRdb kept only the in-frame ones, dropping some. The table shows 50,000 or so clones, with over 60% occurring only once. CD4+ T cells were isolated after about eleven days of culture. Confirmation by PCR established that the person had SARS-CoV-2 infection between March and December 2020. As their vaccination, participants received two doses of either BNT162b2 or mRNA-1273. Sequences were derived from CD4+ T cells from PBMCs cultured without peptide, sampled after COVID-19 vaccination. The receptors derive from a human donor who had a prior SARS-CoV-2 infection.

V usage is TRBV11-3 and J usage is TRBJ1-4; D is undetermined. CDR1 is SGHNT and CDR2 is YENEEA in the germline V gene. CDR3 size: 16 residues. V lost 3 bases, J lost 0 bases, and 11 bases lay in between. CDR3 sequence: CASSFYSPPTNEKLFF. For the CDR3, the DNA is TGTGCCAGCAGCTTTTATTCACCCCCAACTAATGAAAAACTGTTTTTT.

There are a few counts of this clone. The rearrangement uses TRBV5-6 and TRBJ2-1, with D possibly matching TRBD1 (5 bases). This CDR3 is built from 14 residues. Germline CDR1 is SGHDT and CDR2 is YYEEEE. V lost 2 bases and J lost 6, with 12 bases in between. The CDR3 DNA reads as TGTGCCAGCAGCTTTTGGGCAGGGATCAATGAGCAGTTCTTC. Its protein is CASSFWAGINEQFF.

V gene TRBV10-3 combines with J gene TRBJ2-7; TRBD1 agrees at 7 bases. The CDR3 runs to 11 residues. J was trimmed by 7 bases and V by 10 bases; bases with no gene match: 7. The germline gives CDR1 ENHRY, CDR2 SYGVKD. CDR3 sequence reads: CATTRTGEQYF. The CDR3 DNA sequence: TGTGCCACCACACGGACAGGAGAGCAGTACTTC.

This clone was observed once. This chain joins TRBV7-3 and TRBJ2-7; 7 bases are a match to TRBD1. CDR3 length equals 13 residues. Germline trimming cut 5 bases from V and 4 bases from J; bases unmatched to any gene: 5. The germline V gene has CDR1 SGHTA and CDR2 FQGTGA. The CDR3 is CASSKGTAYEQYF. CDR3 DNA: TGTGCCAGCAGCAAAGGGACAGCTTACGAGCAGTACTTC.

This chain connects TRBV10-3 to TRBJ2-3; tentative D call: TRBD2 (6 bases). The V gene lost 4 bases and the J gene lost 2 bases, with 7 bases spanning the gap. Germline CDR1 reads ENHRY; CDR2 reads SYGVKD. The CDR3 has 13 residues. Here the CDR3 reads CAISAGDTDTQYF. CDR3 nucleotides: TGTGCCATCAGTGCGGGAGACACAGATACGCAGTATTTT.

This rearrangement joins TRBV6-6 to TRBJ2-7, with 10 bases lining up with TRBD1. CDR3 length equals 14 residues. After removal of 8 bases from V and 2 bases from J, the junction contained 6 bases not matched to a gene. Germline CDR1 and CDR2: MNHNY and SVGAGI (reference sequence). The CDR3 protein is CASGDRGQAYEQYF. In nucleotides, the CDR3 is TGTGCCAGCGGAGACAGGGGGCAGGCCTACGAGCAGTACTTC.

In its sample, this clone was seen a few times. The chain couples TRBV7-2 to TRBJ2-1; D possibly corresponds to TRBD1 (6 bases). The CDR3 consists of 15 residues. Looked up from germline, CDR1 is SGHTA and CDR2 is FQGNSA. V lost 1 base, J lost 4 bases, and 11 bases lay in between. DNA for the CDR3: TGTGCCAGCAGCTTAGACAGGGCCCTTTACAATGAGCAGTTCTTC. Protein: CASSLDRALYNEQFF.

V gene TRBV24-1 combines with J gene TRBJ2-2, with 9 bases fitting TRBD1. V lost 9 bases, J lost 4 bases, and 5 bases stayed unmatched. Per the germline V gene, CDR1 is KGHDR and CDR2 is SFDVKD. The CDR3 loop spans 14 amino acids. The chain's CDR3 is CATAGTGSTGELFF. In DNA, the CDR3 is TGTGCCACCGCCGGGACAGGGAGCACCGGGGAGCTGTTTTTT.

The V gene is TRBV18, the J gene TRBJ2-7, with D uncertain. CDR1 KGHSH and CDR2 LQKENI come from the germline V gene. Trimming cost V 3 bases and J 6 bases, with 15 bases left between them. CDR3 length equals 14 residues. CDR3 region: CASSPELGTSEQYF. CDR3 in DNA: TGTGCCAGCTCACCGGAGCTAGGTACAAGCGAGCAGTACTTC.

The V gene is TRBV4-3, the J gene TRBJ2-7; tentative D call: TRBD1 (6 bases). Germline V gives CDR1 LGHNA, CDR2 YSLEER. V lost 4 bases, J lost 0 bases, and 16 bases lay in between. This CDR3 has 16 residues. In nucleotides, the CDR3 is TGCGCCAGCAGCCGGAACTTCGGACAGAGCTCCTACGAGCAGTACTTC. Its translation: CASSRNFGQSSYEQYF.

The rearrangement uses TRBV2 and TRBJ2-3, with 7 bases fitting TRBD2. V shed 6 bases, J shed 1 base, and the junction held 10 bases outside the gene matches. The CDR3 length is 16 residues. Germline V lookup: CDR1 SNHLY, CDR2 FYNNEI. CDR3 protein: CASSGRGGRGTDTQYF. CDR3 nucleotide sequence: TGTGCCAGCAGCGGCCGCGGGGGTCGAGGCACAGATACGCAGTATTTT.

The chain recombines TRBV28 with TRBJ1-4; perhaps TRBD1 as D (6 bases). The CDR3 totals 15 residues. Germline CDR1 reads MDHEN; CDR2 reads SYDVKM. Trimming pared 5 bases from V and 8 bases from J, leaving 18 bases between. The chain's CDR3 is CASSGSSQGREKLFF. CDR3 sequence (DNA): TGTGCCAGCAGTGGATCCTCCCAGGGGAGGGAAAAACTGTTTTTT.

This sequence joins TRBV30 and TRBJ1-2; D gene unclear. CDR1 and CDR2 (germline): GTSNPN, SVGIG (reference sequence). V lost 5 bases and J lost 5, with 12 bases in between. The length of the CDR3 is 12 residues. The DNA of the CDR3 is TGTGCCTGGGAACCCGTGGGATATGGCTACACCTTC. Translation gives CAWEPVGYGYTF.

This chain joins TRBV9 and TRBJ2-3, with D possibly matching TRBD1 (6 bases). This CDR3 is 14 amino acids long. V was cut by 3 bases and J by 2 bases, with 10 bases left in between. Germline lookup yields CDR1 SGDLS and CDR2 YYNGEE. The CDR3 bases are TGTGCCAGCAGCGCCGACAGGTACACAGATACGCAGTATTTT. Its protein product is CASSADRYTDTQYF. The whole variable domain, filled in from reference TRBV9 and TRBJ2-3, reads DSGVTQTPKHLITATGQRVTLRCSPRSGDLSVYWYQQSLDQGLQFLIQYYNGEERAKGNILERFSAQQFPDLHSELNLSSLELGDSALYFCASSADRYTDTQYFGPGTRLTVL.

This clone was seen a single time. The chain has TRBV5-4 and TRBJ2-3, with D unresolved. CDR1 SGHNT and CDR2 YYREEE come from the germline V gene (reference sequence). This CDR3 is built from 12 residues. Trimming took off 0 bases at V and 3 bases at J, with 2 bases between the two ends. The DNA of the CDR3 is TGTGCCAGCAGCTTGGATACAGATACGCAGTATTTT. Its protein product is CASSLDTDTQYF. The whole variable domain, remainder taken from reference TRBV5-4 and TRBJ2-3, is ETGVTQSPTHLIKTRGQQVTLRCSSQSGHNTVSWYQQALGQGPQFIFQYYREEENGRGNFPPRFSGLQFPNYSSELNVNALELDDSALYLCASSLDTDTQYFGPGTRLTVL.

The V call is TRBV5-1, the J call TRBJ2-5; TRBD1 or TRBD2 may be the D gene (7 bases each). The V gene's germline CDR1 is SGHRS and CDR2 YFSETQ. This CDR3 has 15 amino acids. Trimming cost V 4 bases and J 4 bases, with 17 bases left between them. CDR3 nucleotides: TGCGCCAGCAGCGGGGGGGACAGCGCTCGAGAGACCCAGTACTTC. As protein: CASSGGDSARETQYF.

This clone was recorded a few times. This rearrangement joins TRBV11-2 to TRBJ2-7; 10 bases agree with TRBD1. Germline V gene lookup returns CDR1 SGHAT and CDR2 FQNNGV. The V segment lost 5 bases and the J segment 5 bases; nucleotides outside the gene matches: 12. This CDR3 has 16 amino acids. CDR3: CASSTVRDRGSHEQYF. In DNA, the CDR3 is TGTGCCAGCAGCACTGTCCGGGACAGGGGTTCCCACGAGCAGTACTTC.

V and J are TRBV7-8 and TRBJ2-1; D not certain. The CDR3 runs to 14 residues. Germline CDR1 and CDR2: SGHVS and FQNEAQ. V dropped 5 bases and J dropped 3 bases, with 11 bases sitting between them. The CDR3 spells CASSVLPLYNEQFF. The CDR3 coding sequence is TGTGCCAGCAGCGTGCTGCCCCTCTACAATGAGCAGTTCTTC.